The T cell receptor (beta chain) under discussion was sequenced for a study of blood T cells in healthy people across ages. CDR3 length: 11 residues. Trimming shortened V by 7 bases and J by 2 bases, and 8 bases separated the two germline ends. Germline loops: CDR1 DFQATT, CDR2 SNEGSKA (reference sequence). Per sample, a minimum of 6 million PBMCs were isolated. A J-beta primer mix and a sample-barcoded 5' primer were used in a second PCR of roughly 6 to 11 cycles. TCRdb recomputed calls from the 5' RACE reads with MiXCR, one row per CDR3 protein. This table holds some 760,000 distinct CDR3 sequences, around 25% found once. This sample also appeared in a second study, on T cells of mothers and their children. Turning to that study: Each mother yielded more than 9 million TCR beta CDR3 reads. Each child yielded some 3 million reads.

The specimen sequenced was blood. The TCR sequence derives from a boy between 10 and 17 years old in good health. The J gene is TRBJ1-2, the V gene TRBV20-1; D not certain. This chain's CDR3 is CSVPGNYGYTF. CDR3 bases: TGCAGTGTACCCGGAAACTATGGCTACACCTTC.